A single sample gave rise to the 23 T cell receptor beta chains below, sequenced in a study of blood T cell repertoires in COVID-19. Only in-frame clones appear in the TCRdb table, and some are missing; sequencing was by immunoSEQ multiplex PCR. Among 300,000 to 400,000 clones, roughly 88% were seen once, and the ten largest hold 1.5% to 2%. Sequences were obtained from peripheral blood. These receptors were taken from a woman in her 30s with COVID-19, enrolled during active disease.

The chain recombines TRBV5-8 with TRBJ2-1; TRBD2 agrees at 16 bases. V shed 4 bases, J shed 10 bases, and the junction held 8 bases outside the gene matches. Germline V gene sequence: CDR1 SGHTS, CDR2 YDEGEE. The CDR3 runs 16 residues. The CDR3 nucleotides are TGTGCCAGCAGCCCCGGGACTAGCGGGGGGGCCGAGGAGCAGTTCTTC. It is translated as CASSPGTSGGAEEQFF.

The chain joins TRBV5-6 to TRBJ1-1; the D is unclear. This CDR3 region has 14 residues. The V gene's germline CDR1 is SGHDT and CDR2 YYEEEE. The V gene lost 0 bases and the J gene lost 1 base, with 7 bases spanning the gap. The CDR3 loop reads CASSLVGQNTEAFF. The CDR3 DNA is TGTGCCAGCAGCTTGGTCGGTCAGAACACTGAAGCTTTCTTT.

In this sample, this clone turned up once. The chain has TRBV7-9 and TRBJ2-7; 8 bases match TRBD1. V was clipped by 4 bases and J by 2 bases; unmatched bases: 7. The CDR3 is 15 residues long. Germline V gene data show CDR1 as SEHNR and CDR2 as FQNEAQ (reference sequence). As DNA, the CDR3 is TGTGCCAGCAGCTACCTCGGACAGGGAACCTACGAGCAGTACGTC. Residues: CASSYLGQGTYEQYV.

This clone was counted a few times. The J gene is TRBJ1-1, the V gene TRBV9; D possibly corresponds to TRBD1 (5 bases). The length of the CDR3 is 15 residues. V was trimmed by 3 bases and J by 0 bases, leaving 12 bases between them. Germline V gene data show CDR1 as SGDLS and CDR2 as YYNGEE. The CDR3 DNA reads as TGTGCCAGCAGCGCAGCAGGGAATATGAACACTGAAGCTTTCTTT. Its translation: CASSAAGNMNTEAFF.

V usage is TRBV27 and J usage is TRBJ2-7; TRBD2 might be the D (6 bases). V was clipped by 5 bases and J by 6 bases, with 20 bases between them. Germline V gives CDR1 MNHEY, CDR2 SMNVEV (reference sequence). This CDR3 contains 15 residues. DNA for the CDR3: TGTGCCAGCAGTCGTCCTGGGTGGAGGGTGAGCGAGCAGTACTTC. This gives the protein CASSRPGWRVSEQYF.

The chain couples TRBV28 to TRBJ2-5, with TRBD2 matching over 9 bases. Germline trimming cut 2 bases from V and 4 bases from J; bases unmatched to any gene: 8. The CDR3 length is 16 residues. CDR1 and CDR2 from the germline V gene are MDHEN and SYDVKM. The CDR3 DNA follows: TGTGCCAGCAGTTTAGCCACTAGCGGGCGACTAGAGACCCAGTACTTC. It encodes CASSLATSGRLETQYF.

The chain recombines TRBV9 with TRBJ2-1; TRBD2 matches 8 bases. This CDR3 spans 16 amino acids. The ends lost 0 bases at V and 2 bases at J; junction bases unmatched: 4. The germline V gene has CDR1 SGDLS and CDR2 YYNGEE. The CDR3, as DNA: TGTGCCAGCAGCGTAGAAGGGCGGGGGGCCTACAATGAGCAGTTCTTC. Translated, it gives CASSVEGRGAYNEQFF.

The chain links TRBV14 to TRBJ1-2; D gene unclear. Germline V gives CDR1 SGHDN, CDR2 FVKESK. The CDR3 is 11 amino acids. V was cut by 8 bases and J by 4 bases, with 8 bases left in between. CDR3 DNA: TGTGCCAGCGGGAGTGGCTATGGCTACACCTTC. Translation: CASGSGYGYTF.

CDR3 nucleotide sequence: TGTGCCAGCAGCCCTCAGGTATCTAGCACAGATACGCAGTATTTT. This encodes CASSPQVSSTDTQYF. The chain carries TRBV6-2 or TRBV6-3 and TRBJ2-3; D gene ambiguous. Germline V gene sequence: CDR1 MNHEY, CDR2 SVGEGT. The CDR3 covers 15 residues. Trimming cost V 6 bases and J 0 bases, with 13 bases left between them.

The chain carries TRBV7-8 and TRBJ2-7; 9 nucleotides align to TRBD2. CDR3 length: 14 amino acids. Germline lookup yields CDR1 SGHVS and CDR2 FQNEAQ. V dropped 4 bases and J dropped 4; count of bases not matched to a gene: 5. The CDR3 sequence is CASSWGAGGYEQYF. The CDR3 coding sequence is TGTGCCAGCAGCTGGGGCGCGGGGGGGTACGAGCAGTACTTC.

V and J are TRBV6-1 and TRBJ1-6; D is possibly TRBD1 (6 bases). The germline V and J ends were trimmed by 1 base and 7 bases, with 11 bases remaining between them. The germline gives CDR1 MNHNS, CDR2 SASEGT. This CDR3 has 15 residues. CDR3 amino acids: CASSEVRDINSPLHF. CDR3 nucleotides: TGTGCCAGCAGTGAAGTACGGGACATAAATTCACCCCTCCACTTT.

This clone was observed a few times. V gene TRBV7-2 combines with J gene TRBJ2-2; 7 nucleotides match TRBD1. This CDR3 comprises 17 residues. Germline trimming cut 1 base from V and 4 bases from J; bases unmatched to any gene: 9. Germline V gives CDR1 SGHTA, CDR2 FQGNSA. Written as DNA, the CDR3 is TGTGCCAGCAGCTTAGTGGGCGACAGGGCGGCCACCGGGGAGCTGTTTTTT. Translating it yields CASSLVGDRAATGELFF.

V usage is TRBV7-2 and J usage is TRBJ2-7; unclear D gene. This CDR3 is built from 14 residues. Germline V gives CDR1 SGHTA, CDR2 FQGNSA. The germline V and J ends were trimmed by 5 bases and 2 bases, with 13 bases remaining between them. The chain's CDR3 is CASSTRVDAYEQYF. In nucleotides, the CDR3 is TGTGCCAGCAGCACTCGGGTGGATGCCTACGAGCAGTACTTC.

This clone was recorded only once. The chain links TRBV6-1 to TRBJ2-3, with 7 positions matching TRBD1. The length of the CDR3 is 15 residues. Per germline, CDR1 MNHNS and CDR2 SASEGT. The trim removed 2 bases at V and 0 bases at J, leaving 2 bases unmatched. As DNA, the CDR3 is TGTGCCAGCAGTGAAACAGGGGATAGCACAGATACGCAGTATTTT. Amino acid sequence: CASSETGDSTDTQYF.

This chain connects TRBV9 to TRBJ1-6; D unclear. The CDR3 consists of 16 residues. V gave up 0 bases and J gave up 9 bases, with 16 bases separating them. The germline CDR1 and CDR2 sequences are SGDLS and YYNGEE. DNA for the CDR3: TGTGCCAGCAGCGTAGAGGAGGCAGGCGCCGGTTCACCCCTCCACTTT. Its protein is CASSVEEAGAGSPLHF.

This chain uses TRBV18 with TRBJ2-5; the D is unclear. This CDR3 is built from 14 residues. The V gene's germline CDR1 is KGHSH and CDR2 LQKENI. The V gene lost 0 bases and the J gene lost 5 bases, with 10 bases spanning the gap. The CDR3 protein is CASSPPPHGETQYF. The DNA for the CDR3 is TGTGCCAGCTCACCACCCCCACACGGGGAGACCCAGTACTTC.

The V and J genes are TRBV7-9 and TRBJ2-1; the D gene is possibly TRBD1 (7 bases). Trimming removed 4 bases from V and 8 bases from J, with 15 bases in between. In germline, CDR1 is SEHNR, CDR2 FQNEAQ (reference sequence). The CDR3 sequence is 14 residues long. The CDR3 coding sequence is TGTGCCAGCAGCTCAGGGGGGCCTTTGGATGAGCAGTTCTTC. This codes for CASSSGGPLDEQFF.

The table lists this clone with a few counts. V gene TRBV28 combines with J gene TRBJ1-4; a weak D match, TRBD1 (5 bases). Between the trimmed V and J ends, which lost 6 bases and 14 bases, there was a span of 19 bases. This CDR3 is 13 amino acids long. Germline loops: CDR1 MDHEN, CDR2 SYDVKM. This CDR3 reads CASSPTLGQSLFF. The CDR3 DNA follows: TGTGCCAGCAGCCCAACTTTAGGACAAAGCCTGTTTTTT.

This clone showed up just once. J is TRBJ1-4 and V is TRBV27; D ambiguous. The CDR3 has 14 amino acids. From germline, CDR1 is MNHEY and CDR2 SMNVEV (reference sequence). The V gene lost 5 bases and the J gene lost 4 bases, with 11 bases spanning the gap. CDR3: CASSRGRFNEKLFF. CDR3 DNA sequence: TGTGCCAGCAGTCGCGGGCGGTTTAATGAAAAACTGTTTTTT.

This clone was seen only once. This sequence joins TRBV6-5 and TRBJ1-1, with a tentative D call TRBD1 (5 bases). V was shortened by 0 bases and J by 5 bases, with 10 bases between the two germline ends. This CDR3 is 14 amino acids long. Germline CDR1 is MNHEY and CDR2 is SVGAGI. CDR3 amino acids: CASSYSGARTEAFF. The CDR3 DNA sequence: TGTGCCAGCAGTTACTCTGGGGCGCGTACTGAAGCTTTCTTT.

The chain combines TRBV11-2 with TRBJ2-3; D is perhaps TRBD1 (7 bases). CDR1 is SGHAT, CDR2 FQNNGV, per germline. The V gene lost 0 bases and the J gene lost 3 bases, with 13 bases spanning the gap. This CDR3 contains 16 residues. The CDR3 DNA reads as TGTGCCAGCAGCTTAGATCCAGGGGGACTTACAGATACGCAGTATTTT. Protein: CASSLDPGGLTDTQYF.

The gene calls are TRBV7-9 and TRBJ2-5; no clear D. The CDR3 is 15 amino acids. Deletions cut 1 base from V and 0 bases from J, with 9 bases between. CDR1 is SEHNR, CDR2 FQNEAQ, per germline (reference sequence). Here the CDR3 reads CASSLGASYQETQYF. The CDR3 coding sequence is TGTGCCAGCAGCTTAGGAGCTTCGTACCAAGAGACCCAGTACTTC.

The chain carries TRBV5-1 and TRBJ2-7; tentatively, D is TRBD2 (5 bases). Germline CDR1 and CDR2: SGHRS and YFSETQ. The CDR3 is 14 amino acids. Trimming cost V 0 bases and J 4 bases, with 11 bases left between them. Here the CDR3 reads CASSLALAAYEQYF. The CDR3 region has the DNA TGCGCCAGCAGCTTGGCGCTAGCAGCATACGAGCAGTACTTC.